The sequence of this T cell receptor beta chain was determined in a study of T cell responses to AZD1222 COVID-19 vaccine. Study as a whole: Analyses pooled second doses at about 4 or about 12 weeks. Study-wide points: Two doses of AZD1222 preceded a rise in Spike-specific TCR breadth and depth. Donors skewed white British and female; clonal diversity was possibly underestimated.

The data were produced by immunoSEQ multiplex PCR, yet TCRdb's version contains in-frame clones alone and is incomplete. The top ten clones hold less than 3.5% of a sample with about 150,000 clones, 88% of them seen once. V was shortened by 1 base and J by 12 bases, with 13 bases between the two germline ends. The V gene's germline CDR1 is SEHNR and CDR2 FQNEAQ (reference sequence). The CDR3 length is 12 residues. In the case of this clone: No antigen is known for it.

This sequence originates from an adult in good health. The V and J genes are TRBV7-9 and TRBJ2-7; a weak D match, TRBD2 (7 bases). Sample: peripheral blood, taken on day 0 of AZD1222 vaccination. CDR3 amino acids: CASSLVGGDLYF. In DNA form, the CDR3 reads TGTGCCAGCAGCTTAGTAGGGGGGGACTTGTACTTC.